The present entry profiles one TCR beta chain with its context. Generated by immunoSEQ multiplex PCR, the TCRdb table keeps only in-frame clones and is missing some. In the table there are some 300,000 clones, less than 90% of which are singletons. This record belongs to a study of blood T cell repertoires in COVID-19. Enrolled through a virtual design, the participants were between 18 and 89 years of age and came from about two dozen US areas. Assignment of participants to cohorts was predicated upon participant-reported clinical history. The specimen sequenced was PBMCs or T cells enriched from blood (not recorded which). This receptor was taken from a woman in her twenties or thirties who had recovered from COVID-19.

The CDR3 sequence is CAWRPGHLYNEQFF. The CDR3 DNA is TGTGCCTGGCGACCGGGACATCTCTACAATGAGCAGTTCTTC. The chain carries TRBV30 and TRBJ2-1; the D gene is possibly TRBD1 (6 bases). This CDR3 has 14 amino acids. The V gene lost 5 bases and the J gene lost 3 bases, with 14 bases spanning the gap. Germline lookup yields CDR1 GTSNPN and CDR2 SVGIG (reference sequence).